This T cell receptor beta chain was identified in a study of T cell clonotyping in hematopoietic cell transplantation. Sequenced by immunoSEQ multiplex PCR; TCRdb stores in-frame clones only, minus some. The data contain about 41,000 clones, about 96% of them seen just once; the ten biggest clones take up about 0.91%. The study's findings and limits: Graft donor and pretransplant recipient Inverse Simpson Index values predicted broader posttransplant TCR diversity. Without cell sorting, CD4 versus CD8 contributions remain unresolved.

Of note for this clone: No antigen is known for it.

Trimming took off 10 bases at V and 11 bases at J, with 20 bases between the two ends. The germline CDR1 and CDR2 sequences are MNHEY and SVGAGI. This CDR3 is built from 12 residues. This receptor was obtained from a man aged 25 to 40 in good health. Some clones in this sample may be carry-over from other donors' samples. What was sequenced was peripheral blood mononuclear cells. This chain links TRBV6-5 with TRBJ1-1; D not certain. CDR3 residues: CATGTGILGAFF. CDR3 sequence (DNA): TGTGCCACCGGAACCGGAATCCTGGGTGCTTTCTTT.